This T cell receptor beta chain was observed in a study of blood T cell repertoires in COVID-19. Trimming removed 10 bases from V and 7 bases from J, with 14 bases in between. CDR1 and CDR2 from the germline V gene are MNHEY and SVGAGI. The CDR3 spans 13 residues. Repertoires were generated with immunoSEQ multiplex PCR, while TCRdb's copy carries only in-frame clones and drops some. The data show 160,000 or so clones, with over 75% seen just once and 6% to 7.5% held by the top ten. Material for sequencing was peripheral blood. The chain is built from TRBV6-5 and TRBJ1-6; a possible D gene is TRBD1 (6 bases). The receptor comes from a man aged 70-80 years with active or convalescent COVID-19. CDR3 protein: CATHGQGNSPLHF. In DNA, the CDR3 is TGTGCCACCCACGGGCAGGGGAATTCACCCCTCCACTTT.